This TCR beta chain emerged from a study of tumor-infiltrating lymphocytes in primary liver carcinoma. Findings and limits, study-wide: Reduced overlap was seen in tumor-adjacent and tumor-blood pairs versus tumor region pairs. It was observed that only about 7.5-25% of the top clones appeared in every one of the five tumor regions.

In its sample, this clonotype was seen once. Its antigen is not identified. The investigators made TCR beta cDNA from roughly 0.55 ug total RNA, using a constant-region primer. Slightly modified ARM-PCR served as the procedure for the TCR beta libraries. These libraries came from three rounds of nested multiplex PCR. With TRBV1-TRBV30 forward primers and a C-beta reverse primer, the first two PCR rounds were run for 9 to 10 cycles each. Using its own MiXCR run on the multiplex PCR reads, TCRdb lists one record per CDR3 protein. Among roughly 120,000 distinct CDR3 sequences listed, 50% to 65% were seen once. Joint extraction of RNA and DNA used roughly 20-33 mg of bulk tissue that was unsorted. Chronic HBV infection was present in the patients, who were treatment-naive. Germline-derived CDR1 and CDR2 are MDHEN and SYDVKM. The CDR3 runs to 17 residues. Trimming removed 2 bases from V and 4 bases from J, with 18 bases in between.

The material sequenced was liver tumor tissue from sampling region 1. Subset defined: tumor region T1, superior pole. The rearrangement uses TRBV28 and TRBJ2-1; possible D gene TRBD2, 6 bases. The clonotype was recovered from a woman aged 55-70 years with primary liver carcinoma and hepatitis B virus infection. CDR3 sequence: CASSLAGRAPSYNEQFF. Here the CDR3 DNA reads TGTGCCAGCAGTTTAGCGGGAAGAGCCCCGTCTTACAATGAGCAGTTCTTC. Based on the CDR3 plus reference TRBV28 and TRBJ2-1, the full variable domain is DVKVTQSSRYLVKRTGEKVFLECVQDMDHENMFWYRQDPGLGLRLIYFSYDVKMKEKGDIPEGYSVSREKKERFSLILESASTNQTSMYLCASSLAGRAPSYNEQFFGPGTRLTVL.